The present entry profiles one TCR beta chain with its context. The antigen it recognizes is unknown. A read error may produce the germline difference seen at one junction end. The CDR3 regions of human TCRbeta chains were analyzed by immunosequencing. As for the authors' bioinformatics: Repertoire TCRs were checked for matches against a reference library of SARS-CoV-2-specific TCRs that had been generated using the MIRA antigen-specificity platform. Breadth was defined as the fraction of unique TCRs that were SARS-CoV-2-associated. Depth was defined as the fraction of total T cells that were SARS-CoV-2-associated. Using the MIRA data, each spike-specific TCR was assigned both to the spike region to which the TCR was reactive and to a CD4 or CD8 class. Log10-transformed breadth and depth values were compared by one-way ANOVA with Sidak's multiple comparisons tests. This is the immuneACCESS table as TCRdb keeps it, with only in-frame sequences that have V and J called. A part of the clones is gone; compared with another copy, unresolved V genes explain less than half, and the rest is unexplained. V and J calls and clone size are as listed in that table; D and trimming were resolved from the DNA. For this sample the table gives 120,000 or so clones, of which about 90% were detected only once. The ten largest clones represent about 4.1% of the sample.

This record comes from a study of T cell responses to AZD1222 COVID-19 vaccine (dated by TCRdb to the early 2020s). Background on the whole study: AZD1222 recipients whose second dose came at about 4 weeks and those whose second dose came at about 12 weeks were combined into one group, since spike-specific TCR depth and breadth did not differ between the two schedules. TCR sequencing covered fewer than 250 trial participants: 200 to 220 given two doses of AZD1222 and about 26 given two doses of MenACWY control vaccine. Enrollment into the trials was organized by age into subgroups of 18-55, 56-69 and 70-plus years, and those subgroups contained approximately 150, 30 and 60 TCR-sequenced participants, respectively. The investigation overall reported the following: Most participants were white British and females outnumbered males, and the authors suggested that clonal diversity may have been underestimated. In the small 56-69-year group, the increase in depth fell short of significance, most likely because of low power. Reportedly, close to half of the unique spike-specific TCRs recognized epitopes lying outside the regions that are mutated in the B.1.351 and B.1.1.7 variants. After two AZD1222 doses, both the breadth and the depth of spike-specific TCRs were significantly higher than at day 0 and than in MenACWY recipients. Conclusions about previously exposed vaccinees are limited, since just five to seven AZD1222 recipients were seropositive for SARS-CoV-2 at baseline. The vaccine-associated CD4 TCRs covered the entire spike protein, and the dominant responses fell in regions 160-218 and 743-854. Because no day 14 peak-response samples were available, the repertoires could be characterized only after the peak T cell response.

In the germline V gene, CDR1 corresponds to MNHEY and CDR2 to SVGAGI. The CDR3 holds 13 amino acids from the cysteine to the phenylalanine. CDR3 DNA is the only sequence kept; it has 39 bases, read in frame from the first base. The time point label for this specimen denotes: baseline before first vaccination. Samples from vaccinated people were obtained from the UK trials COV001 and COV002, which included a single-blind randomized controlled phase 2/3 trial of AZD1222 (ChAdOx1 nCoV-19) in healthy adults. Trial participant PBMC samples were collected at day 0 and day 28 after the second dose for TCRbeta chain sequencing.

This specimen consisted of peripheral blood, obtained on day 0 of AZD1222 vaccination. This TCR came from an adult in good health. The receptor chain draws on TRBV6-5 and TRBJ2-1, and the D gene may be TRBD1, 6 bases matching. The sequenced DNA is TGTGCCAGCTATACGAAGGGCAGGGGTAGCAAAGTCTTC. Its translation reads: CASYTKGRGSKVF.